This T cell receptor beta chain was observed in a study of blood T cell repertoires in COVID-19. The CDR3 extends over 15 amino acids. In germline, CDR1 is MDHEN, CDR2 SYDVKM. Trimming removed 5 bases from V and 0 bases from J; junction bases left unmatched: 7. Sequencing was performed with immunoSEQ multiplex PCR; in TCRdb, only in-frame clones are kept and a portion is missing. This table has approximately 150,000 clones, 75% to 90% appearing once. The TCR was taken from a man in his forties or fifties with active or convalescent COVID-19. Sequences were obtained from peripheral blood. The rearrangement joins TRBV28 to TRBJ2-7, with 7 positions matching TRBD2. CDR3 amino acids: CASSSIAGSSYEQYF. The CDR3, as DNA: TGTGCCAGCAGTAGTATAGCGGGTAGCTCCTACGAGCAGTACTTC.